The clone carrying this T cell receptor beta chain has only a few counts. What it binds is not known. This record belongs to a study of blood T cells in healthy people across ages. Study conclusions and caveats: Both naive CD4+ cell counts and diversity were greater in long-lived donors than in aged donors.

Sample-barcoded 5' priming and a J-beta primer mix drove a second PCR of roughly 6 to 12 cycles. Every cDNA was tagged by a template-switch adaptor with 12 random nucleotides. TCRdb reprocessed the 5' RACE reads with MiXCR, giving one entry per CDR3 protein. The top ten clones hold around 2.1% of a sample with roughly 2 million distinct CDR3 sequences, 49% of them seen once. Germline V gene sequence: CDR1 SQVTM, CDR2 ANQGSEA. V dropped 6 bases and J dropped 5 bases, with 13 bases sitting between them. The CDR3 is made up of 12 amino acids. Per sample, at least 5.5 micrograms of total RNA were extracted.

The sequence derives from a woman between 40 and 50 years old in good health. The specimen sequenced was blood. V is TRBV29-1 and J is TRBJ2-5; tentatively, D is TRBD1 (5 bases). In DNA form, the CDR3 reads TGCAGCGTAAGGGGTTGGGCTGAGACCCAGTACTTC. Translating gives CSVRGWAETQYF.